This T cell receptor beta chain came from a study of persistence of HIV-infected CD4 T cells. Sequencing used immunoSEQ version 4 in survey mode. Sequencing used immunoSEQ multiplex PCR; TCRdb keeps in-frame clones, though not all of them. The data contain about 32,000 clones, 70% of them singletons. This clone has a handful of counts. Its antigen is not identified. With 3 bases removed from V and 5 bases from J, the gap between germline ends came to 8 bases. Per the germline V gene, CDR1 is KGHSH and CDR2 is LQKENI. CDR3 length equals 12 residues. The stimulus was an HIV-1 Gag 15-mer peptide pool, 1 ug/peptide/mL. Responding CD4+ T cells were sorted by upregulation of both CD40 ligand and CD69. Donors were HIV-1-infected adults who began suppressive ART during chronic infection. Stimulated PBMCs had first been depleted of CD8+ T cells.

This TCR was sampled from an adult man with HIV who was CMV-seropositive. The V and J genes are TRBV18 and TRBJ2-7; D uncertain. The source was CD4+ T cells sorted from PBMCs after approximately 18-hour stimulation, collected from a patient who received antiretroviral therapy. DNA for the CDR3: TGTGCCAGCTCACCGGTGGGCCACGAGCAGTACTTC. Its protein is CASSPVGHEQYF.